The T cell receptor (beta chain) described here comes from a study of blood T cell repertoires in COVID-19. Turning to the study itself: Acute-phase and convalescent COVID-19 samples originated in the United States, Italy and Spain.

Cohort placement rested on clinical history that participants reported themselves. The authors' processing: From reference gene primer amplification, estimates of nucleated cell counts were derived. Here immunoSEQ multiplex PCR was the method, and the copy in TCRdb shows in-frame clones only, minus some. V, J and clone size are taken as reported in that table, and D and trimming were inferred from the DNA itself. Among under 250,000 clones listed, more than 80% were seen once. This CDR3 is 14 amino acids long. With 5 bases removed from V and 3 bases from J, the gap between germline ends came to 14 bases. Germline assignment: CDR1 MGHRA and CDR2 YSYEKL.

The J gene is TRBJ2-7, the V gene TRBV4-1; D gene unclear. Sequencing input: PBMCs or T cells enriched from blood (not recorded which). The origin of this receptor is a woman under 30 in a cohort exposed to, infected with or recovered from COVID-19 (not recorded which). Here the CDR3 DNA reads TGCGCCAGCAGCGACCGTCAAAGCGACTACGAGCAGTACTTC. Its protein product is CASSDRQSDYEQYF.